The rows below give T cell receptor beta chains drawn from one sample of a study of control samples from healthy donors and cancer patients. Assay: immunoSEQ multiplex PCR; the TCRdb copy retains only in-frame clones and omits some. This sample has approximately 120,000 clones, with about 89% found just once. Sequencing input: blood. The receptors derive from a woman in her fifties or sixties in good health. The CDR3 runs from the conserved cysteine through the conserved F or W. The order of the fields is clone size, J gene, V gene, D gene, CDR3 protein, CDR3 DNA. The D gene is left open where the match is weak. Clone size is shown for a subset of rows, as once, few, many or a class of expanded clone.

size: -
J: TRBJ2-7
V: TRBV6-5
D: -
CDR3: CASKWGDYEQYF
DNA: TGTGCCAGTAAGTGGGGGGACTACGAGCAGTACTTC

size: -
J: TRBJ1-2
V: TRBV7-9
D: TRBD1
CDR3: CASSLAGGRGYTF
DNA: TGTGCCAGCAGCTTAGCAGGGGGCCGGGGCTACACCTTC

size: -
J: TRBJ2-7
V: TRBV6-5
D: TRBD1
CDR3: CASTPDRGGTYEQYF
DNA: TGTGCCAGCACCCCGGACAGGGGTGGGACCTACGAGCAGTACTTC

size: few
J: TRBJ1-1
V: TRBV11-2
D: -
CDR3: CASSLVGTEAFF
DNA: TGTGCCAGCAGCTTAGTGGGGACTGAAGCTTTCTTT

size: -
J: TRBJ2-2
V: TRBV27
D: -
CDR3: CASSLRGGELFF
DNA: TGTGCCAGCAGTTTAAGAGGCGGGGAGCTGTTTTTT

size: once
J: TRBJ2-5
V: TRBV9
D: -
CDR3: CASSVAGETQYF
DNA: TGTGCCAGCAGCGTAGCCGGAGAGACCCAGTACTTC

size: -
J: TRBJ1-3
V: TRBV5-1
D: -
CDR3: CASSLDGATGNTIYF
DNA: TGCGCCAGCAGCTTGGATGGGGCCACTGGAAACACCATATATTTT

size: -
J: TRBJ2-1
V: TRBV5-6
D: TRBD2
CDR3: CASSLKGLAGVYEQFF
DNA: TGTGCCAGCAGCTTGAAAGGACTAGCGGGAGTCTATGAGCAGTTCTTC

size: -
J: TRBJ1-2
V: TRBV6-2/TRBV6-3
D: -
CDR3: CASSYSPVANGYTF
DNA: TGTGCCAGCAGTTACTCCCCGGTAGCAAATGGCTACACCTTC

size: -
J: TRBJ2-7
V: TRBV28
D: -
CDR3: CAIRREVTYEQYF
DNA: TGTGCCATCCGCAGGGAGGTGACCTACGAGCAGTACTTC

size: -
J: TRBJ2-5
V: TRBV30
D: -
CDR3: CAWSPGGETQYF
DNA: TGTGCCTGGAGTCCTGGTGGGGAGACCCAGTACTTC

size: -
J: TRBJ2-7
V: TRBV9
D: -
CDR3: CASSVGLGQTSYEQYF
DNA: TGTGCCAGCAGCGTAGGGTTAGGACAGACCTCCTACGAGCAGTACTTC

size: -
J: TRBJ1-5
V: TRBV30
D: -
CDR3: CAWSGAGNQPQHF
DNA: TGTGCCTGGAGTGGAGCAGGGAATCAGCCCCAGCATTTT

size: -
J: TRBJ2-4
V: TRBV10-3
D: -
CDR3: CAISEGLAGKNIQYF
DNA: TGTGCCATCAGTGAGGGCCTTGCGGGAAAAAACATTCAGTACTTC

size: once
J: TRBJ2-1
V: TRBV6-5
D: TRBD1
CDR3: CASTHRGSSYNEQFF
DNA: TGTGCCAGCACCCACAGGGGGAGCTCCTACAATGAGCAGTTCTTC

size: once
J: TRBJ2-7
V: TRBV5-4
D: -
CDR3: CASSLQGEQYF
DNA: TGTGCCAGCAGCTTACAAGGGGAGCAGTACTTC

size: -
J: TRBJ2-5
V: TRBV21-1
D: -
CDR3: CASSSPGRSEGETKETQYF
DNA: TGTGCCAGCAGCTCCCCGGGACGGAGCGAGGGCGAGACAAAAGAGACCCAGTACTTC

size: -
J: TRBJ2-5
V: TRBV9
D: TRBD2
CDR3: CASSVRLAGERETQYF
DNA: TGTGCCAGCAGCGTAAGGCTAGCGGGGGAGAGAGAGACCCAGTACTTC

size: few
J: TRBJ1-6
V: TRBV27
D: -
CDR3: CASSLWGRAPLKSSYNSPLHF
DNA: TGTGCCAGCAGTTTATGGGGCAGGGCTCCCCTCAAGAGCTCCTATAATTCACCCCTCCACTTT

size: -
J: TRBJ1-1
V: TRBV7-3
D: -
CDR3: CASSLTAGSNEAFF
DNA: TGTGCCAGCAGCTTAACGGCGGGTAGCAATGAAGCTTTCTTT

size: -
J: TRBJ2-6
V: TRBV19
D: TRBD1
CDR3: CASSPMTGASSGANVLTF
DNA: TGTGCCAGTAGTCCCATGACAGGGGCTAGCTCTGGGGCCAACGTCCTGACTTTC